This T cell receptor (beta chain) was profiled in a study of T-cell memory formation after mild COVID-19. Turning to the study itself: TCR clusters showed largely donor specificity. Study conclusions and caveats: CD4+ contracting clones lay mainly in CM and EM, CD8+ ones in EMRA. Within pre-infection memory, some responding clones were found, suggesting cross-reactive memory joined.

Concerning this clonotype: Antigen: not known.

TCRdb reprocessed the 5' RACE reads with MiXCR, giving one entry per CDR3 protein. The sample holds about 470,000 distinct CDR3 sequences; around a sixth are singletons and the top ten take more than 9%. The sequence was obtained from an adult woman who had mild COVID-19 (a few samples of this study predate the infection). Cell type and time point are not known. Sample: PBMCs or a T cell subset sorted from them (not recorded which).

CDR3 protein: CASNLGSLEYTEAFF. The CDR3 bases are TGTGCCAGCAACCTTGGGTCCCTCGAGTACACTGAAGCTTTCTTT. This chain uses TRBV5-5 with TRBJ1-1; D is unclear. V shed 6 bases and J shed 3 bases, with 18 bases lying between them. Looked up from germline, CDR1 is SGHKS and CDR2 is YYEKEE (reference sequence). This CDR3 has 15 amino acids.